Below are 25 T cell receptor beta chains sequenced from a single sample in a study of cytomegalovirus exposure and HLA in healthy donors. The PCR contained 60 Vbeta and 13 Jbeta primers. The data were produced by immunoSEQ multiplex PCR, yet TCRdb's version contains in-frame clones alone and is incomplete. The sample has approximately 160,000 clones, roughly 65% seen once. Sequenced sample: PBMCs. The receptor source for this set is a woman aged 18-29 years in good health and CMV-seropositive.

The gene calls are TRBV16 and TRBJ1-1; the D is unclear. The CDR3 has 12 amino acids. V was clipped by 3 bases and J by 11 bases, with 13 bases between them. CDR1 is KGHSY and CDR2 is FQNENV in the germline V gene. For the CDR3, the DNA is TGTGCCAGCAGCCAGGGCGGGCATGGGGCTTTCTTT. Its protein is CASSQGGHGAFF.

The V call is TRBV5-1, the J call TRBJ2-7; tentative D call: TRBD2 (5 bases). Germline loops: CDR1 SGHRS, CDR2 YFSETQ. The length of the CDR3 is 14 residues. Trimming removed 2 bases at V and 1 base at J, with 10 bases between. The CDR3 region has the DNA TGCGCCAGCAGCTTTCTTCGGGGTTCCTACGAGCAGTACTTC. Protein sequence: CASSFLRGSYEQYF.

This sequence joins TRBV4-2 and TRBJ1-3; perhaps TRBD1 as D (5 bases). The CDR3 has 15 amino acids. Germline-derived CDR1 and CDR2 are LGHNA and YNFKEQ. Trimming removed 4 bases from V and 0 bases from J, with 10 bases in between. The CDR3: CASSPRALSGNTIYF. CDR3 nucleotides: TGTGCCAGCAGCCCCAGGGCCCTCTCTGGAAACACCATATATTTT.

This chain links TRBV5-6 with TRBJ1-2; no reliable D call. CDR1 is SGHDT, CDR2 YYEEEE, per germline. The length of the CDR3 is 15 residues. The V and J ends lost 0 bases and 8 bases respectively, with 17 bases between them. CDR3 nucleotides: TGTGCCAGCAGCTTGGTGGTTGGAGGTTCTATGGGCTACACCTTC. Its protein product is CASSLVVGGSMGYTF.

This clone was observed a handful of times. DNA of the CDR3: TGTGCCAGCAGTTCCTCGGGACTAGCGGACACAGATACGCAGTATTTT. The encoded protein is CASSSSGLADTDTQYF. The chain carries TRBV27 and TRBJ2-3; 11 positions agree with TRBD2. Losses at the gene ends were 4 bases for V and 2 bases for J; bases not matched to a gene: 5. The CDR3 runs to 16 residues. Germline CDR1 reads MNHEY; CDR2 reads SMNVEV (reference sequence).

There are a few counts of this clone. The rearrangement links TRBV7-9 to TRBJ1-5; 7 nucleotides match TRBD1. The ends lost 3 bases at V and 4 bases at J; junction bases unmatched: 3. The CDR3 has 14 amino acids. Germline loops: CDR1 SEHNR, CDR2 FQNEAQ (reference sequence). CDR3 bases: TGTGCCAGCAGCTTCGGGACAGTTAATCAGCCCCAGCATTTT. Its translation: CASSFGTVNQPQHF.

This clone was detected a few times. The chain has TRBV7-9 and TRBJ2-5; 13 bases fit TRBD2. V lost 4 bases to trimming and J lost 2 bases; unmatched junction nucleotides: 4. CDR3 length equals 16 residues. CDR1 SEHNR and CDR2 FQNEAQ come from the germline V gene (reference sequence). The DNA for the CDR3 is TGTGCCAGCAGCTCACTGACTAGCGGGAGGCAAGAGACCCAGTACTTC. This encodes CASSSLTSGRQETQYF. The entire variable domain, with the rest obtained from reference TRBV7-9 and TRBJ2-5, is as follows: DTGVSQNPRHKITKRGQNVTFRCDPISEHNRLYWYRQTLGQGPEFLTYFQNEAQLEKSRLLSDRFSAERPKGSFSTLEIQRTEQGDSAMYLCASSSLTSGRQETQYFGPGTRLLVL.

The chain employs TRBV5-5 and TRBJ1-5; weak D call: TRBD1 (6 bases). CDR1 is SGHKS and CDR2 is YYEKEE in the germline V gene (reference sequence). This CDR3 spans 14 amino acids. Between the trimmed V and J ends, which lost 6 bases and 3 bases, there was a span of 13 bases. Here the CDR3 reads CASTLRGLNQPQHF. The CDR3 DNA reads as TGTGCCAGCACTCTCAGGGGCCTCAATCAGCCCCAGCATTTT.

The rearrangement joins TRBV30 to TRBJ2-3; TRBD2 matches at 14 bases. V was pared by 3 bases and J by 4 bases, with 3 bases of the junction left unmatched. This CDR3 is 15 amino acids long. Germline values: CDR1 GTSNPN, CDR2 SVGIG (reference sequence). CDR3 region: CAWSSGLAGADTQYF. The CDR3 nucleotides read TGTGCCTGGAGCTCGGGACTAGCGGGGGCAGATACGCAGTATTTT.

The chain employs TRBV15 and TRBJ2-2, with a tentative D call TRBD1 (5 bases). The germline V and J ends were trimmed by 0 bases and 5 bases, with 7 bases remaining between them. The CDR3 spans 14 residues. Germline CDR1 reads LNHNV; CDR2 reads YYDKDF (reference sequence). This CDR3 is CATSRESGTGELFF. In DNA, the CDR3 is TGTGCCACCAGCAGAGAGTCAGGGACCGGGGAGCTGTTTTTT.

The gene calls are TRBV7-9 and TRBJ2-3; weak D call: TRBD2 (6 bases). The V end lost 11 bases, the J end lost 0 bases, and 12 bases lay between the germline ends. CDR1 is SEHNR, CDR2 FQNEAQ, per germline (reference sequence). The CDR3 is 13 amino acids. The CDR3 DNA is TGTGCCTTGGGCGGGGAAAGCACAGATACGCAGTATTTT. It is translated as CALGGESTDTQYF.

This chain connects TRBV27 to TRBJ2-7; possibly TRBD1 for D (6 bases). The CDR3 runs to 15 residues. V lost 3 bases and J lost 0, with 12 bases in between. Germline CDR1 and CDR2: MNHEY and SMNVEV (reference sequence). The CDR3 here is CASSFTGLSSYEQYF. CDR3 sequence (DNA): TGTGCCAGCAGTTTTACAGGGCTATCCTCCTACGAGCAGTACTTC.

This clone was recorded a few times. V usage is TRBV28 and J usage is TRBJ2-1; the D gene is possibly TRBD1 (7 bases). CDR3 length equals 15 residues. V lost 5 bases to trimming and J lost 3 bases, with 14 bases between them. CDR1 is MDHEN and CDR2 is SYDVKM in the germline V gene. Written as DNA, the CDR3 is TGTGCCAGCAGTGCTAGACAGGGAGGCTACAATGAGCAGTTCTTC. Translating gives CASSARQGGYNEQFF.

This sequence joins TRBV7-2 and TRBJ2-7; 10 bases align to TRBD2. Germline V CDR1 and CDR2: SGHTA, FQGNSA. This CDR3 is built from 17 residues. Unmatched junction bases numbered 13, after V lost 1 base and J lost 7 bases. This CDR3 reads CASSLDIPSGRAGEQYF. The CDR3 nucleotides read TGTGCCAGCAGCTTAGACATCCCGAGCGGGAGGGCCGGGGAGCAGTACTTC.

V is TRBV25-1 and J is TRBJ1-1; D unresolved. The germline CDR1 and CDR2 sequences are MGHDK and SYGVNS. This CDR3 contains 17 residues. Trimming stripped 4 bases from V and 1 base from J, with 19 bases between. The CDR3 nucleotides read TGTGCCAGCAGTGCGATACCGGCGGGCTACCAGAACACTGAAGCTTTCTTT. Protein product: CASSAIPAGYQNTEAFF.

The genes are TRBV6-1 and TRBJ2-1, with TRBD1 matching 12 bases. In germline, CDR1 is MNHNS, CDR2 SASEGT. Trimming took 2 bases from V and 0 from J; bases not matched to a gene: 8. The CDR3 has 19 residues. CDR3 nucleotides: TGTGCCAGCAGTGAATTGGGACAGGGGGCTTCATTCTCCTACAATGAGCAGTTCTTC. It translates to CASSELGQGASFSYNEQFF.

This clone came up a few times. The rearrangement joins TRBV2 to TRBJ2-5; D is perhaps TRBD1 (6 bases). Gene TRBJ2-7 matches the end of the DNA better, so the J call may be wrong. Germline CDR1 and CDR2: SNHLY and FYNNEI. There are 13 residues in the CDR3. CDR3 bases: TGTGCCGACCGGGACATGAGCTCCTACGAGCAGTACTTC. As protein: CADRDMSSYEQYF.

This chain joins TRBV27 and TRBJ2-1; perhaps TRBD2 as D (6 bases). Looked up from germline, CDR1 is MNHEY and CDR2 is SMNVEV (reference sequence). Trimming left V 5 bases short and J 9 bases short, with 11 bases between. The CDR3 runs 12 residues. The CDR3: CASSNSGPEQFF. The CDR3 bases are TGTGCCAGCAGTAATAGCGGCCCTGAGCAGTTCTTC.

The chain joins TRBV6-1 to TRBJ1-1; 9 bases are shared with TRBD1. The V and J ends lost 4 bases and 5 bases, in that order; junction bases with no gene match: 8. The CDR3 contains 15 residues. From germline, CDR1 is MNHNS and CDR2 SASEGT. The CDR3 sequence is CASSVRTGVRTEAFF. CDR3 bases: TGTGCCAGCAGTGTAAGGACAGGGGTTAGGACTGAAGCTTTCTTT.

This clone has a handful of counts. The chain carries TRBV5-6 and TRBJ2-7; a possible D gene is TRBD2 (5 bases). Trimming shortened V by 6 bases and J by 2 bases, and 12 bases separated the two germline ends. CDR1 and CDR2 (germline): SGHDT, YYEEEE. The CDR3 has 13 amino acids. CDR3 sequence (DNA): TGTGCCAGCACCCACGGGATTACCTACGAGCAGTACTTC. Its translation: CASTHGITYEQYF.

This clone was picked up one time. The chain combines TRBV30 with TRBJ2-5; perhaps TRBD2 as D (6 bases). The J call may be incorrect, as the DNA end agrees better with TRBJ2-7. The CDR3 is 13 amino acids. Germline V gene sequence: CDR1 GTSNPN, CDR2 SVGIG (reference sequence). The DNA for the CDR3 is TGTGCCTGGAGTGTAGGAGGGTCGTACGAGCAGTACTTC. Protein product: CAWSVGGSYEQYF.

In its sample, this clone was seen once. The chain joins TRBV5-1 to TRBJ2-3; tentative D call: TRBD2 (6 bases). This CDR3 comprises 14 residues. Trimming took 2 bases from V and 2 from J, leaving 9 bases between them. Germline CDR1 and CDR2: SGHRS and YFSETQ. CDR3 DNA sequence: TGCGCCAGCAGCTTCAGGACTACCACAGATACGCAGTATTTT. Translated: CASSFRTTTDTQYF.

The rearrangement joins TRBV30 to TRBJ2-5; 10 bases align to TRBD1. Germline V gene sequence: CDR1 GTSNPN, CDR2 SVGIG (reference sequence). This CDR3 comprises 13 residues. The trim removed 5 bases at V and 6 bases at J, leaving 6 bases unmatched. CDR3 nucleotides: TGTGCCTGGTCGCGGGACAGGGGTAAGACCCAGTACTTC. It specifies CAWSRDRGKTQYF.

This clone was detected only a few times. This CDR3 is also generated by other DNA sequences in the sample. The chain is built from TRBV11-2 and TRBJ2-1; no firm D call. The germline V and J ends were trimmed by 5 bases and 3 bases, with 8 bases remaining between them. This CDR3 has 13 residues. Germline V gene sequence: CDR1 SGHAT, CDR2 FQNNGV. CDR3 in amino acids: CASSLGLYNEQFF. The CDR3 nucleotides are TGTGCCAGCAGCCTAGGGCTCTACAATGAGCAGTTCTTC.

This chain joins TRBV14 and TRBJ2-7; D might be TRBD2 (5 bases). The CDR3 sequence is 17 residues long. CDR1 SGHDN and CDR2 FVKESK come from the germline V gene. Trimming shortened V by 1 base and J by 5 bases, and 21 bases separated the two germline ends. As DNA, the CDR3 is TGTGCCAGCAGCCAAGGGTGGGCGAGAGGGTCTTTCGACGAGCAGTACTTC. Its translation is CASSQGWARGSFDEQYF.